Included here is one TCR beta chain sequence, with context. The data are from a study of blood T cell repertoires in COVID-19. The CDR3 has 14 amino acids. V shed 4 bases and J 4 bases; nucleotides not matched to a gene: 7. The V gene's germline CDR1 is SGHRS and CDR2 YFSETQ. The protocol was immunoSEQ multiplex PCR, while the TCRdb copy is restricted to in-frame clones and leaves out a portion. The repertoire holds roughly 250,000 clones, with 80% to 95% as singletons. V and J are TRBV5-1 and TRBJ1-2, with 7 bases that match TRBD1. This TCR derives from a woman aged 18-29 years who had recovered from COVID-19. Sequenced input: PBMCs or T cells enriched from blood (not recorded which). The CDR3 region has the DNA TGCGCCAGCAGCCGGACCGGGACAGCCTATGGCTACACCTTC. This gives the protein CASSRTGTAYGYTF.